These 27 T cell receptor beta chains were sequenced from one sample in a study of vaccination and CD4 T cells after COVID-19. The treatment: approximately 11-day PBMC culture with coronavirus spike peptide pools or control peptides (ViraFEST assay). According to the study, CD4+ T cells from the unexposed donor were gathered ahead of the COVID-19 pandemic (2011-2018). No antigens are known for them. Sequenced with the Oncomine TCR Beta short-read assay was DNA taken from cultured CD4+ T cells. In this case, cultured CD4+ T cells provided the extracted genomic DNA. TCRdb ran MiXCR on the PCR reads and lists one entry per CDR3 protein. Found here are 8,000 to 10,000 distinct CDR3 sequences, 30% to 45% of them singletons; the top ten hold roughly 27%. Sequencing was performed on CD4+ T cells from blood, cultured in vitro. The receptors come from a human donor in good health.

This clonotype was seen only a few times. V and J are TRBV6-2 or TRBV6-3 and TRBJ1-5; D remains ambiguous. Germline V gives CDR1 MNHEY, CDR2 SVGEGT. There are 14 residues in the CDR3. V dropped 7 bases and J dropped 5 bases, with 15 bases sitting between them. The CDR3 nucleotides read TGTGCCAGCACCTGGGCTCCGGGTGATCAGCCCCAGCATTTT. Encoded protein: CASTWAPGDQPQHF.

This chain uses TRBV7-8 with TRBJ1-3, with D possibly being TRBD1 (5 bases). V lost 5 bases, J lost 0 bases, and 11 bases lay in between. CDR3 size: 15 residues. Germline V gene sequence: CDR1 SGHVS, CDR2 FQNEAQ. The CDR3 sequence: CASSHGGNSGNTIYF. The CDR3 region has the DNA TGTGCCAGCAGCCACGGGGGGAACTCTGGAAACACCATATATTTT.

In this sample, this clonotype turned up a few times. J is TRBJ2-1 and V is TRBV6-1; no clear D gene. Trimming left V 2 bases short and J 4 bases short, with 9 bases between. Germline values: CDR1 MNHNS, CDR2 SASEGT. This CDR3 region has 14 residues. CDR3 nucleotide sequence: TGTGCCAGCAGTGAATCGCAGAATTACAATGAGCAGTTCTTC. This sequence encodes CASSESQNYNEQFF.

This clonotype was counted only a few times. The chain links TRBV21-1 to TRBJ1-6. TRBV21-1 constitutes a pseudogene. The CDR3 sequence is 16 residues long. CDR3 residues: CASSNPRAFTTSPLHF. The CDR3 DNA reads as TGTGCCAGCAGCAATCCGAGGGCATTCACTACTTCACCCCTCCACTTT.

A note on this clonotype: This is likely a read error, given that the CDR3 carries no conserved phenylalanine or tryptophan at its end. The CDR3 DNA sequence: TGTGCCAGTAGTGGTACCGGGGCCTATGGCTACACCCTC. This translates into CASSGTGAYGYTL. The J gene is TRBJ1-2, the V gene TRBV19; possibly TRBD1 for D (5 bases). CDR3 size: 13 residues. In germline, CDR1 is LNHDA, CDR2 SQIVND (reference sequence). V was cut by 5 bases and J by 4 bases, with 11 bases left in between.

This clonotype turned up a few times. The V and J genes are TRBV6-1 and TRBJ1-4, with a possible D match to TRBD1 (6 bases). The CDR3 runs 11 residues. Deletions cut 4 bases from V and 16 bases from J, with 13 bases between. Germline CDR1 and CDR2: MNHNS and SASEGT. CDR3 DNA: TGTGCCAGCAGTGGTAGGGACACGCCGTTTTTT. Amino acid sequence: CASSGRDTPFF.

There are a few counts of this clonotype. The rearrangement uses TRBV5-1 and TRBJ1-6; 7 positions match TRBD1. Germline lookup yields CDR1 SGHRS and CDR2 YFSETQ. This CDR3 contains 14 residues. Trimming cost V 4 bases and J 7 bases; bases outside gene matches: 5. Written as DNA, the CDR3 is TGCGCCAGCAGCCCCGGGACAGTCAATTCACCCCTCCACTTT. It codes for CASSPGTVNSPLHF.

This clonotype was picked up a small number of times. This sequence joins TRBV6-5 and TRBJ1-2, with D hard to call. Trimming removed 2 bases from V and 0 bases from J, with 7 bases in between. The CDR3 spans 14 residues. Germline V gives CDR1 MNHEY, CDR2 SVGAGI. The CDR3 loop reads CASSYREANYGYTF. Written as DNA, the CDR3 is TGTGCCAGCAGTTACAGAGAGGCTAACTATGGCTACACCTTC.

The chain recombines TRBV28 with TRBJ1-3; D call uncertain. The CDR3 consists of 16 residues. Deletions cut 7 bases from V and 4 bases from J, with 20 bases between. Germline V gene sequence: CDR1 MDHEN, CDR2 SYDVKM. The CDR3: CASTQQLGSEGNTIYF. In nucleotides, the CDR3 is TGTGCCAGCACCCAACAACTAGGGTCGGAGGGAAACACCATATATTTT.

The chain carries TRBV4-3 and TRBJ1-5; D not resolved. Trimming shortened V by 0 bases and J by 9 bases, and 15 bases separated the two germline ends. The CDR3 covers 15 residues. Looked up from germline, CDR1 is LGHNA and CDR2 is YSLEER. CDR3 residues: CASSQDYPGDRPQHF. DNA of the CDR3: TGCGCCAGCAGCCAAGATTACCCGGGAGATCGGCCCCAGCATTTT.

Comment on this clonotype: One end of the junction does not line up with germline, which may come from a read error. The V and J genes are TRBV27 and TRBJ2-5; 7 bases agree with TRBD2. Per germline, CDR1 MNHEY and CDR2 SMNVEV (reference sequence). This CDR3 contains 15 residues. The CDR3 loop reads CAGSLSGRDQETQYF. CDR3 coding DNA: TGTGCCGGCAGTTTATCAGGGAGGGACCAAGAGACCCAGTACTTC.

V is TRBV2 and J is TRBJ2-2, with D perhaps matching TRBD1 or TRBD2 (5 bases each). Between the trimmed V and J ends, which lost 5 bases and 6 bases, there was a span of 7 bases. Germline V gene data show CDR1 as SNHLY and CDR2 as FYNNEI. This CDR3 has 12 amino acids. CDR3 protein: CASSWGSGELFF. The CDR3 DNA sequence: TGTGCCAGCAGTTGGGGGTCCGGGGAGCTGTTTTTT.

This clonotype showed up just a few times. This chain joins TRBV2 and TRBJ2-5; weak D call: TRBD2 (5 bases). The germline gives CDR1 SNHLY, CDR2 FYNNEI. Trimming took off 11 bases at V and 5 bases at J, with 21 bases between the two ends. The CDR3 runs 14 residues. CDR3 amino acids: CAGTPDSRQETQYF. CDR3 DNA: TGTGCCGGAACGCCGGACTCCCGGCAGGAGACCCAGTACTTC.

Only a few counts were recorded for this clonotype. The chain recombines TRBV19 with TRBJ2-5; no definite D call. Per germline, CDR1 LNHDA and CDR2 SQIVND (reference sequence). The V end was cut by 5 bases, the J end by 4 bases, with 5 bases between. This CDR3 spans 11 amino acids. The DNA for the CDR3 is TGTGCCAGTAGTCGACGAGAGACCCAGTACTTC. This gives the protein CASSRRETQYF.

Relative to its sample, this clonotype is medium-sized. The chain carries TRBV20-1 and TRBJ2-5; D might be TRBD1 or TRBD2, each matching 7 bases. Germline V CDR1 and CDR2: DFQATT, SNEGSKA (reference sequence). The CDR3 sequence is 14 residues long. The CDR3 is CGGCGRGPKTAQYF. Written as DNA, the CDR3 is TGCGGGGGCTGTGGGAGGGGGCCTAAGACGGCCCAGTACTTC.

Only a few counts were recorded for this clonotype. The CDR3, as DNA: TGTGCCAGCAGCTACCCGGGACTACAACACTACGAGCAGTACTTC. Translated, it gives CASSYPGLQHYEQYF. J is TRBJ2-7 and V is TRBV11-2; 7 nucleotides agree with TRBD2. Germline CDR1 is SGHAT and CDR2 is FQNNGV. Germline trimming cut 4 bases from V and 3 bases from J; bases unmatched to any gene: 9. The length of the CDR3 is 15 residues.

This sequence joins TRBV7-2 and TRBJ2-7; perhaps TRBD2 as D (6 bases). Trimming took off 2 bases at V and 3 bases at J, with 20 bases between the two ends. Germline V CDR1 and CDR2: SGHTA, FQGNSA. The CDR3 has 17 residues. CDR3 DNA sequence: TGTGCCAGCAGCTTAAAAAGAATGGCGGGAAGTTTCTACGAGCAGTACTTC. Residues: CASSLKRMAGSFYEQYF. Combining the CDR3 with reference TRBV7-2 and TRBJ2-7 gives the whole variable domain GAGVSQSPSNKVTEKGKDVELRCDPISGHTALYWYRQSLGQGLEFLIYFQGNSAPDKSGLPSDRFSAERTGGSVSTLTIQRTQQEDSAVYLCASSLKRMAGSFYEQYFGPGTRLTVT.

This clonotype was seen more than once but under ten times. This chain connects TRBV5-4 to TRBJ2-1, with 7 positions matching TRBD1. Germline V gene data show CDR1 as SGHNT and CDR2 as YYREEE (reference sequence). Trimming at V came to 4 bases and at J to 1 base, leaving 5 bases not matched to a gene. This CDR3 spans 15 amino acids. The CDR3 region is CASSTTGQSYNEQFF. CDR3 coding DNA: TGTGCCAGCAGCACTACGGGACAGTCCTACAATGAGCAGTTCTTC.

V gene TRBV27 combines with J gene TRBJ2-3, with TRBD2 matching over 7 bases. Per the germline V gene, CDR1 is MNHEY and CDR2 is SMNVEV (reference sequence). The CDR3 loop spans 16 amino acids. With V trimmed by 2 bases and J by 0 bases, 5 bases remained unmatched. Here the CDR3 reads CASSLGWRGSTDTQYF. As DNA, the CDR3 is TGTGCCAGCAGTTTAGGGTGGCGGGGGAGCACAGATACGCAGTATTTT.

This clonotype showed up just a few times. This chain joins TRBV7-2 and TRBJ2-5, with 8 bases aligning to TRBD1. The CDR3 runs to 16 residues. Germline CDR1 and CDR2: SGHTA and FQGNSA. V shed 5 bases, J shed 5 bases, and the junction held 13 bases outside the gene matches. CDR3 sequence: CASSPAAQGVTETQYF. CDR3 bases: TGTGCCAGCAGCCCCGCCGCACAGGGGGTCACCGAGACCCAGTACTTC. The full variable domain, with the rest looked up from reference TRBV7-2 and TRBJ2-5, is GAGVSQSPSNKVTEKGKDVELRCDPISGHTALYWYRQSLGQGLEFLIYFQGNSAPDKSGLPSDRFSAERTGGSVSTLTIQRTQQEDSAVYLCASSPAAQGVTETQYFGPGTRLLVL.

In its sample, this clonotype was seen a few times. This chain joins TRBV11-3 and TRBJ2-5; TRBD1 agrees at 11 bases. The CDR3 has 17 residues. Germline V CDR1 and CDR2: SGHNT, YENEEA. The V and J ends lost 5 bases and 7 bases, in that order; junction bases with no gene match: 15. The CDR3 sequence is CASSKTGTGGREGTQYF. DNA of the CDR3: TGTGCCAGCAGCAAAACCGGGACAGGGGGTAGGGAAGGGACCCAGTACTTC.

This clonotype is termed medium-sized. The chain is built from TRBV20-1 and TRBJ1-5, with D maybe TRBD1 (6 bases). The CDR3 extends over 16 amino acids. V lost 6 bases and J lost 0, with 18 bases in between. Germline CDR1 reads DFQATT; CDR2 reads SNEGSKA (reference sequence). CDR3 sequence: CSARGQGLYSNQPQHF. CDR3 nucleotides: TGCAGTGCCCGGGGGCAGGGGCTTTATAGCAATCAGCCCCAGCATTTT.

V is TRBV4-2 and J is TRBJ1-2; 10 bases match TRBD1. This CDR3 is built from 16 residues. Germline-derived CDR1 and CDR2 are LGHNA and YNFKEQ. The CDR3 protein is CASRGDRGLTNYGYTF. CDR3 bases: TGTGCTTCGAGGGGGGACAGGGGACTAACTAACTATGGCTACACCTTC.

On this clonotype itself: One end of the junction fails to match germline, which may point to a read error. This chain connects TRBV4-2 to TRBJ2-4; D might be TRBD1 (6 bases). This CDR3 has 15 amino acids. The germline gives CDR1 LGHNA, CDR2 YNFKEQ. The CDR3 protein is CAGSHDRSAKNIQYF. The DNA of the CDR3 is TGTGCCGGCAGCCACGACAGGTCGGCCAAAAACATTCAGTACTTC.

The gene calls are TRBV12-3 or TRBV12-4 and TRBJ2-5; no clear D gene. The CDR3 has 13 residues. V was cut by 0 bases and J by 10 bases, with 12 bases left in between. The CDR3 region has the DNA TGTGCCAGCAGTTTAGCAACTGTTTCTAACCAGTACTTC. Translation: CASSLATVSNQYF.

V is TRBV5-1 and J is TRBJ2-5; D possibly corresponds to TRBD1 (5 bases). The CDR3 covers 14 residues. CDR1 is SGHRS and CDR2 is YFSETQ in the germline V gene. Trimming shortened V by 0 bases and J by 5 bases, and 11 bases separated the two germline ends. The chain's CDR3 is CASSLGQGSETQYF. The CDR3 DNA sequence: TGCGCCAGCAGCTTGGGTCAGGGAAGCGAGACCCAGTACTTC.

Only a few counts were recorded for this clonotype. J is TRBJ2-5 and V is TRBV24-1; D perhaps matches TRBD1 (5 bases). The CDR3 sequence is 12 residues long. Trimming took off 5 bases at V and 4 bases at J, with 7 bases between the two ends. CDR1 and CDR2 from the germline V gene are KGHDR and SFDVKD. CDR3 DNA sequence: TGTGCCACCAGTGGACAGCTAGAGACCCAGTACTTC. It translates to CATSGQLETQYF.